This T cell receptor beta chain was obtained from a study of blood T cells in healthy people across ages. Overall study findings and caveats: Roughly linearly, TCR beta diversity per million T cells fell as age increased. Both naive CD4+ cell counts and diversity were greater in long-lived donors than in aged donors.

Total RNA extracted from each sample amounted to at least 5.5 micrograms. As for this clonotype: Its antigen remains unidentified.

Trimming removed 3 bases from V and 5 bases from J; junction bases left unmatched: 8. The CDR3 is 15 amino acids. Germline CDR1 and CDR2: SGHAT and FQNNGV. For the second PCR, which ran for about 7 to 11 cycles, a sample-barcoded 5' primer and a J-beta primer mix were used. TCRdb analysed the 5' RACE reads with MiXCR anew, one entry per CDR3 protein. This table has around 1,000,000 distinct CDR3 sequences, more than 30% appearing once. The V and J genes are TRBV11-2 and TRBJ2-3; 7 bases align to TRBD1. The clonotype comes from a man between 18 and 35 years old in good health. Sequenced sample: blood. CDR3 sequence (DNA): TGTGCCAGCAGCTTCGAGGGGGCGCGGGTAGATACGCAGTATTTT. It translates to CASSFEGARVDTQYF.